One sample yielded the 9 T cell receptor beta chains listed below, sequenced in a study of blood T cell repertoires in COVID-19 (dated by TCRdb to 2020 to 2022). The library was obtained by the immunoSEQ multiplex PCR assay. As stored in TCRdb, this immuneACCESS dataset retains in-frame rearrangements with V and J assigned. A fraction of the clones does not appear; measured against another copy, unresolved V genes explain less than half of the discrepancy, and the remainder lacks a known reason. The sample table shows about 280,000 clones, and roughly nine tenths are seen once. Of the sample, 2.2% falls within the top ten clones. Sequenced sample: peripheral blood. These TCRs come from a woman aged 45-65 years who had recovered from COVID-19.

The gene calls are TRBV4-3 and TRBJ1-1, with a weak D call TRBD1 (6 bases). This CDR3 has 13 amino acids. V gave up 4 bases and J gave up 7 bases, with 13 bases separating them. Germline V gene data show CDR1 as LGHNA and CDR2 as YSLEER. The CDR3 region has the DNA TGCGCCAGCAGCCGAAACAGGGTGGATGAAGCTTTCTTT. Protein: CASSRNRVDEAFF.

This chain connects TRBV6-2 or TRBV6-3 to TRBJ1-2; D gene ambiguous. The germline V gene has CDR1 MNHEY and CDR2 SVGEGT. With 4 bases removed from V and 7 bases from J, the gap between germline ends came to 10 bases. The CDR3 consists of 12 residues. The CDR3 nucleotides are TGTGCCAGCAGTTCTCTAGTGGGTGGCTACACCTTC. Protein sequence: CASSSLVGGYTF.

The gene calls are TRBV4-2 and TRBJ2-1; TRBD1 is a possible D gene (6 bases). Germline V lookup: CDR1 LGHNA, CDR2 YNFKEQ. V lost 3 bases, J lost 7 bases, and 22 bases lay in between. The CDR3 has 17 amino acids. The DNA of the CDR3 is TGTGCCAGCAGCCAGACCATCCGGGGTCGAAGGGGGAATGAGCAGTTCTTC. Its translation is CASSQTIRGRRGNEQFF.

This clone was detected ten times or more. The chain uses TRBV9 and TRBJ1-4; 7 bases fit TRBD1. The CDR3 runs 17 residues. CDR1 and CDR2 from the germline V gene are SGDLS and YYNGEE. Trimming cost V 4 bases and J 3 bases; bases outside gene matches: 12. In nucleotides, the CDR3 is TGTGCCAGCAGCCCATCGGGACAGCTTACGCCTAATGAAAAACTGTTTTTT. It translates to CASSPSGQLTPNEKLFF.

This clone came up once. The V call is TRBV3-1 (or the pseudogene TRBV3-2), the J call TRBJ1-5; 7 bases align to TRBD1. Per the germline V gene, CDR1 is LGHDT and CDR2 is YNNKEL (reference sequence). The junction had 4 bases not matched to a gene; V was cut back by 4 bases and J by 4 bases. The CDR3 has 14 residues. CDR3 nucleotides: TGTGCCAGCAGCCGGGCCAGGGGGAATCAGCCCCAGCATTTT. Protein sequence: CASSRARGNQPQHF.

The chain carries TRBV5-1 and TRBJ2-2; 10 bases match TRBD2. V lost 5 bases and J lost 4; bases outside the gene matches: 5. This CDR3 is 15 amino acids long. Germline loops: CDR1 SGHRS, CDR2 YFSETQ. Here the CDR3 DNA reads TGCGCCAGCAGGCCGGGACTAGCGAGCACCGGGGAGCTGTTTTTT. Its protein product is CASRPGLASTGELFF.

V gene TRBV7-9 combines with J gene TRBJ2-1; 10 bases map to TRBD1. The CDR3 is 18 residues long. The trim removed 3 bases at V and 7 bases at J, leaving 15 bases unmatched. CDR1 is SEHNR, CDR2 FQNEAQ, per germline (reference sequence). The CDR3 region is CASSLEQISGQGRNEQFF. The CDR3 region has the DNA TGTGCCAGCAGCTTGGAGCAAATCTCGGGACAGGGGCGGAATGAGCAGTTCTTC.

In its sample, this clone was seen a few times. The chain recombines TRBV3-1 (or the pseudogene TRBV3-2) with TRBJ1-1; D ambiguous. CDR3 length: 13 residues. The V end was cut by 1 base, the J end by 6 bases, with 9 bases between. Germline V lookup: CDR1 LGHDT, CDR2 YNNKEL (reference sequence). CDR3 bases: TGTGCCAGCAGCCAAGGCAGTTTCCCTGAAGCTTTCTTT. Translation: CASSQGSFPEAFF.

The genes are TRBV5-1 and TRBJ1-5; a weak D match, TRBD1 (6 bases). CDR1 is SGHRS, CDR2 YFSETQ, per germline. This CDR3 comprises 16 residues. Trimming cost V 4 bases and J 9 bases, with 23 bases left between them. Here the CDR3 reads CASSPAPTGPQGPQHF. Here the CDR3 DNA reads TGCGCCAGCAGCCCGGCTCCAACAGGGCCTCAAGGGCCCCAGCATTTT.